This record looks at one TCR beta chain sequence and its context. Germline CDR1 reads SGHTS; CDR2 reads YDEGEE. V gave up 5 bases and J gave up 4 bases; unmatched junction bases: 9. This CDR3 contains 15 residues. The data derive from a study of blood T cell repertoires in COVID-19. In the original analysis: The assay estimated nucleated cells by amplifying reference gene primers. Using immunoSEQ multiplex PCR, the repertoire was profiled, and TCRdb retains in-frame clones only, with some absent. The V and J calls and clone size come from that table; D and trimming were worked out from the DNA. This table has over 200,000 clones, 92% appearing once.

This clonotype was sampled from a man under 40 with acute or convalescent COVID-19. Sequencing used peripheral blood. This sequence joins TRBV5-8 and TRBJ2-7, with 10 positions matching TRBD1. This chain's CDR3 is CASRPRGGQGYEQYF. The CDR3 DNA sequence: TGTGCCAGCAGACCCCGGGGGGGACAGGGGTACGAGCAGTACTTC.